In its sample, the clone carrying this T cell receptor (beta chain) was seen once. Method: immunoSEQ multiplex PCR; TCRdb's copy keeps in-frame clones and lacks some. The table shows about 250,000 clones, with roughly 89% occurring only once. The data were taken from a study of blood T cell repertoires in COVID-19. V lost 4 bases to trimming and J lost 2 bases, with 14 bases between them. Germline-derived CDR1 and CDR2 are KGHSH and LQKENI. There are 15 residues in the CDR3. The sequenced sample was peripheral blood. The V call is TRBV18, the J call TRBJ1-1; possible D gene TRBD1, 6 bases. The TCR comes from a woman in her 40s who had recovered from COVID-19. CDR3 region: CASSQGVEGNTEAFF. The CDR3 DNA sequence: TGTGCCAGCTCACAGGGGGTTGAGGGAAACACTGAAGCTTTCTTT.